This is a list of T cell receptor beta chains from one sample in a study of OX40 agonist ivuxolimab in advanced cancers. Measured with immunoSEQ multiplex PCR; TCRdb has only the in-frame clones, and not every one. The table includes some 67,000 clones, 70% to 90% detected once. The starting material was CD4+ or CD8+ T cells sorted from blood, obtained in a trial of the OX40 agonist ivuxolimab. The receptors come from an adult with an advanced solid tumor such as melanoma, head and neck, liver or kidney cancer. Both conserved end residues are part of each CDR3. A D gene is named only where the DNA matches it firmly. Clone size is not always given. Where it is, it says once, few, many or a class for expanded clones.

>TRBJ1-6|TRBD1|-|TRBV27
CASSLSKTSYRGYYSPLHF
>TRBJ2-1|TRBD2|-|TRBV5-4
CASQGLAGANEQFF
>TRBJ2-2|TRBD1|-|TRBV5-5
CASSLRTGGNTGELFF
>TRBJ1-2|-|-|TRBV11-2
CASSLAPRAGDGYTF
>TRBJ1-2|TRBD1|-|TRBV6-5
CASSWEQGARGYTF
>TRBJ2-1|-|-|TRBV5-1
CASSLGLEVYNEQFF
>TRBJ2-5|TRBD2|-|TRBV28
CASSSAGTSLETQYF
>TRBJ1-4|TRBD1|few|TRBV4-1
CASSHEGDRGFLKLFF
>TRBJ2-2|-|few|TRBV4-1
CASSGAFFGFAGELFF
>TRBJ2-7|TRBD1|-|TRBV6-5
CASRPQGGQGLF
>TRBJ1-3|TRBD1|-|TRBV7-9
CASSSSGTGAGNTIYF
>TRBJ2-5|-|-|TRBV19
CASSIGGAGQETQYF
>TRBJ2-7|TRBD2|once|TRBV7-2
CASSLESGSSYEQYF
>TRBJ1-2|-|-|TRBV6-6
CASSSNYGYTF
>TRBJ2-5|-|-|TRBV28
CASSLQGPYQETQYF
>TRBJ1-5|TRBD1|once|TRBV11-2
CASSLPDRGASNQPQHF
>TRBJ1-5|-|-|TRBV11-3
CASSLVHSNQPQHF
>TRBJ2-1|-|-|TRBV28
CASSLLAGLDNEQFF